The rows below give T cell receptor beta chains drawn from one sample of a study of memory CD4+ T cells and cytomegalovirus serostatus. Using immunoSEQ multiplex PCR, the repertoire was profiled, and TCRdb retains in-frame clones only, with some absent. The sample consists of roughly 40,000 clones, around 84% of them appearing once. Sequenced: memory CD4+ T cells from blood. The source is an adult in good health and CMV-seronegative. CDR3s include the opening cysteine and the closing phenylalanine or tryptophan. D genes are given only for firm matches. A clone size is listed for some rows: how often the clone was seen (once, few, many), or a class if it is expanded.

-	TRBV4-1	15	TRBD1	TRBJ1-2	TGCGCCAGCAGCCAGGGCGACAGGGGCTCAGAAGGCTACACCTTC	CASSQGDRGSEGYTF
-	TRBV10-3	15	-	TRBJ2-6	TGTGCCATCAGTGAAACGAGATCTGGGGCCAACGTCCTGACTTTC	CAISETRSGANVLTF
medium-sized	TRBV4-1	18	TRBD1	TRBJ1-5	TGCGCCAGCAGCCAAGAAGGGGACAGGGTTTATAGCAATCAGCCCCAGCATTTT	CASSQEGDRVYSNQPQHF
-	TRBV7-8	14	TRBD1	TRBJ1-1	TGTGCCAGCAGCACCGACAGGGGTCGGGCTGAAGCTTTCTTT	CASSTDRGRAEAFF
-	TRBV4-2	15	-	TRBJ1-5	TGTGCCAGCAGCCAAGAGTCATACAAAAATCAGCCCCAGCATTTT	CASSQESYKNQPQHF
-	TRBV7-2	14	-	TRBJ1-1	TGTGCCAGCAGCTTAGACGGGGGGCTCACTGAAGCTTTCTTT	CASSLDGGLTEAFF
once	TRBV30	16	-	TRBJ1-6	TGTGCCTGGAGAATGGGGTCAAGCTCCTATAATTCACCCCTCCACTTT	CAWRMGSSSYNSPLHF
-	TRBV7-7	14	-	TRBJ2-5	TGTGCCAGCAGCTTAGAGGGCAAGCAAGAGACCCAGTACTTC	CASSLEGKQETQYF
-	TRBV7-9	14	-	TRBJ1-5	TGTGCCGGCAGACTCGACGGAAGCAATCAGCCCCAGCATTTT	CAGRLDGSNQPQHF
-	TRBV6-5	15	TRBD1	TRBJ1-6	TGTGCCAGCAGTTCCGGGACAGGGTTTTCTTCACCCCTCCACTTT	CASSSGTGFSSPLHF
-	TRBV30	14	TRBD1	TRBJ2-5	TGTGCCTGGCTTGCCAGGGGGTACCAAGAGACCCAGTACTTC	CAWLARGYQETQYF
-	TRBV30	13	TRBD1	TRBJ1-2	TGTGCCTGGGGGGACAGGGGGCGCGGTGGCTACACCTTC	CAWGDRGRGGYTF
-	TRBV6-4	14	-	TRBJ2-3	TGTGCCAGCAGTGACATCCTTGGGGCAGATACGCAGTATTTT	CASSDILGADTQYF
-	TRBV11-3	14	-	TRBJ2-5	TGTGCCAGCAGCTTAGGGACAGTATCAGAGACCCAGTACTTC	CASSLGTVSETQYF
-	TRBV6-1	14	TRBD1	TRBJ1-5	TGTGCCAGCAGTGAAGGGTACGGGGACAGGGCCCAGCATTTT	CASSEGYGDRAQHF
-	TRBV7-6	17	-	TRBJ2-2	TGTGCCAGCAGCCCAGGCAGGCTAAGGGACTACACCGGGGAGCTGTTTTTT	CASSPGRLRDYTGELFF
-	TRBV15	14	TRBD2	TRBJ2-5	TGTGCCACCAGCAGAGATCCCGGGGGGGAGACCCAGTACTTC	CATSRDPGGETQYF
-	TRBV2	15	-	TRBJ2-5	TGTGCCAGCAGTGAAGCGCGAAGTAGCGGTGAGACCCAGTACTTC	CASSEARSSGETQYF
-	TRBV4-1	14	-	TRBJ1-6	TGCGCCAGCAGCCAGGGACGGAATAATTCACCCCTCCACTTT	CASSQGRNNSPLHF
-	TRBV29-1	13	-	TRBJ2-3	TGCAGCGTTGGGAATCGGGGCACAGATACGCAGTATTTT	CSVGNRGTDTQYF
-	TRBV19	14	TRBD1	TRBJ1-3	TGTGCCAGTAGCCCGACAGGGAGGGGAAACACCATATATTTT	CASSPTGRGNTIYF
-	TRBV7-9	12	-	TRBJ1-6	TGTGCCAGCAGCCTACTTGGCTCACCCCTCCACTTT	CASSLLGSPLHF
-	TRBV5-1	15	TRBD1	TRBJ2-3	TGCGCCAGCAGCTCCCGGGACAGGGGCACAGATACGCAGTATTTT	CASSSRDRGTDTQYF
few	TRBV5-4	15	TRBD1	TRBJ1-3	TGTGCCAGCAGCTTTGGGACAGGGTCTGGAAACACCATATATTTT	CASSFGTGSGNTIYF
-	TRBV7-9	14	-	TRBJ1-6	TGTGCCAGCAGCTTAGAACAGGGCCGGTCACCCCTCCACTTT	CASSLEQGRSPLHF
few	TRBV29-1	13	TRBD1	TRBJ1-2	TGCAGCGTTGAGGCAGGGGGGGGATATGGCTACACCTTC	CSVEAGGGYGYTF